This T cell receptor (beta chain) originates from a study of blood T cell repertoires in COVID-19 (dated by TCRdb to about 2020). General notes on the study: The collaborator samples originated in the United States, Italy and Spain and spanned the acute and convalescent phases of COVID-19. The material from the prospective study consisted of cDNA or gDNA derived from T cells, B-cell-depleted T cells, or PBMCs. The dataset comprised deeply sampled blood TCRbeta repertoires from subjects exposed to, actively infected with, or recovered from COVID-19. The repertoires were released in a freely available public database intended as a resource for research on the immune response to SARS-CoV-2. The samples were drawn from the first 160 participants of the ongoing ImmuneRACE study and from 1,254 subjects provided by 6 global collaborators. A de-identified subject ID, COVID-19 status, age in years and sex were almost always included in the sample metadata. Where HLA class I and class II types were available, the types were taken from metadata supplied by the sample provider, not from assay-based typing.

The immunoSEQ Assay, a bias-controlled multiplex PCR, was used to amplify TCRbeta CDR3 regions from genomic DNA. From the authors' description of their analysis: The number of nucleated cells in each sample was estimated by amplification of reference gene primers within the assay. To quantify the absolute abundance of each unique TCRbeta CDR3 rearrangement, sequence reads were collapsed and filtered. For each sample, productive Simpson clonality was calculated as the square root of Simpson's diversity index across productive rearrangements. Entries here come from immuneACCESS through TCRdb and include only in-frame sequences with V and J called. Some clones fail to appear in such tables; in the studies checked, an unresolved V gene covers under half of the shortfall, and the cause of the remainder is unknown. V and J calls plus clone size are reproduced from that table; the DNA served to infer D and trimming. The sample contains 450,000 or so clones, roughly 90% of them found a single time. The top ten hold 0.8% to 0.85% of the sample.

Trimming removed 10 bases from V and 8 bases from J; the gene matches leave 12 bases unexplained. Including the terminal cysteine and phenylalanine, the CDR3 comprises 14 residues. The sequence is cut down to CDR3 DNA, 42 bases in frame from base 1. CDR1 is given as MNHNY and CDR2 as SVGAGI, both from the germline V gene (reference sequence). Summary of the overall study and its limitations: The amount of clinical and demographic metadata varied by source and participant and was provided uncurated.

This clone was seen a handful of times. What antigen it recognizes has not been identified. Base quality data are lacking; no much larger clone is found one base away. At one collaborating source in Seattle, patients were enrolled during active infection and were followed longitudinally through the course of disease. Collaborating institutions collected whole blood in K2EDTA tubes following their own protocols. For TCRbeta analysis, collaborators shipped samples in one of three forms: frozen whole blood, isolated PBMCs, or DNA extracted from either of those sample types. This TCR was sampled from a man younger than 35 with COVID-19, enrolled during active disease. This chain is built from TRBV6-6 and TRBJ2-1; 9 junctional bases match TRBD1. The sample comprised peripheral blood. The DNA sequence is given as TGTGCCACCAAAGGACAGGGGAAGGGGGATGAGCAGTTCTTC. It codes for CATKGQGKGDEQFF.